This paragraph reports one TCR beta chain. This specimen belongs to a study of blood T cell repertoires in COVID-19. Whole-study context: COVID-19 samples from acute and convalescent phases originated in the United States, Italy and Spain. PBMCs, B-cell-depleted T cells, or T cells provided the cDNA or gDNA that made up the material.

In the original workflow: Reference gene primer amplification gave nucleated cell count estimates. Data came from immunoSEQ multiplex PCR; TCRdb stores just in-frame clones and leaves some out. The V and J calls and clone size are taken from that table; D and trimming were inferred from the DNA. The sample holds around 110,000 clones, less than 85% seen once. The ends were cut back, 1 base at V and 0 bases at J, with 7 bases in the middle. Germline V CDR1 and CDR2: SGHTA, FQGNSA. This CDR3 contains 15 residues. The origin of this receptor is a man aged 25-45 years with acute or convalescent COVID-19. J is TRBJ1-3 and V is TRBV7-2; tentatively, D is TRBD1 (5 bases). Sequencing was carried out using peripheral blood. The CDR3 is CASSLVDSSGNTIYF. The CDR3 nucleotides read TGTGCCAGCAGCTTAGTTGACAGCTCTGGAAACACCATATATTTT.